The 23 T cell receptor beta chains reported below all come from one sample, sequenced in a study of neoadjuvant nivolumab and ipilimumab in lung cancer. Clones were sequenced by immunoSEQ multiplex PCR, and TCRdb holds only the in-frame ones, with some missing. The sample includes 10,000 or so clones, 81% of them seen just once. Source: peripheral blood, taken before neoadjuvant nivolumab, alone or with ipilimumab. All receptors come from an adult with non-small cell lung cancer.

The rearrangement uses TRBV6-4 and TRBJ2-3, with 10 bases matching TRBD1. Germline CDR1 reads MRHNA; CDR2 reads SNTAGT. V shed 3 bases and J 4 bases; nucleotides not matched to a gene: 4. CDR3 length equals 15 residues. This CDR3 is CASSEGTGEADTQYF. DNA of the CDR3: TGTGCCAGCAGTGAGGGGACAGGGGAGGCAGATACGCAGTATTTT.

This clone was detected only a few times. The chain has TRBV13 and TRBJ1-5; 8 nucleotides agree with TRBD1. There are 12 residues in the CDR3. Trimming removed 7 bases from V and 7 bases from J; junction bases left unmatched: 3. Per germline, CDR1 PRHDT and CDR2 FYEKMQ (reference sequence). CDR3 in DNA: TGTGCCAGCACCACAGGGGGGCAGCCCCAGCATTTT. Translating it yields CASTTGGQPQHF.

The gene calls are TRBV5-4 and TRBJ1-4; no reliable D call. Germline V gene sequence: CDR1 SGHNT, CDR2 YYREEE (reference sequence). V was clipped by 0 bases and J by 0 bases, with 3 bases between them. The CDR3 sequence is 14 residues long. This CDR3 is CASSLGATNEKLFF. In nucleotides, the CDR3 is TGTGCCAGCAGCTTGGGGGCAACTAATGAAAAACTGTTTTTT.

The rearrangement uses TRBV6-8 and TRBJ1-1; 9 positions agree with TRBD1. Germline V gene lookup returns CDR1 MNHGY and CDR2 SAAAGT. The junction had 6 bases not matched to a gene; V was cut back by 7 bases and J by 0 bases. The CDR3 sequence is 15 residues long. Here the CDR3 reads CASTPTGGMNTEAFF. Here the CDR3 DNA reads TGTGCCAGCACCCCGACAGGGGGGATGAACACTGAAGCTTTCTTT.

V usage is TRBV7-2 and J usage is TRBJ2-3, with 7 bases that match TRBD1. The junction had 1 base not matched to a gene; V was cut back by 0 bases and J by 1 base. The CDR3 consists of 15 residues. CDR1 and CDR2 from the germline V gene are SGHTA and FQGNSA. The CDR3 spells CASSLATGGTDTQYF. CDR3 nucleotides: TGTGCCAGCAGCTTAGCCACAGGGGGCACAGATACGCAGTATTTT.

CDR3 in DNA: TGCGCCAGCAGCTCCTCGGGTAGCGCCGCCTACGAGCAGTACTTC. As protein: CASSSSGSAAYEQYF. V usage is TRBV5-1 and J usage is TRBJ2-7; maybe TRBD2 (5 bases). CDR3 length: 15 residues. In germline, CDR1 is SGHRS, CDR2 YFSETQ. V was shortened by 3 bases and J by 2 bases, with 15 bases between the two germline ends.

The chain couples TRBV28 to TRBJ1-4; a weak D match, TRBD1 (6 bases). The germline V gene has CDR1 MDHEN and CDR2 SYDVKM. The CDR3 consists of 16 residues. V dropped 7 bases and J dropped 8 bases, with 23 bases sitting between them. The CDR3 region has the DNA TGTGCCAGCACTTCTGTCCGGGGGACTAGGGGGGAAAAACTGTTTTTT. Its translation is CASTSVRGTRGEKLFF.

In its sample, this clone was seen once. The chain couples TRBV5-1 to TRBJ2-7, with 8 positions matching TRBD1. The CDR3 has 15 residues. The V gene's germline CDR1 is SGHRS and CDR2 YFSETQ. V shed 2 bases, J shed 1 base, and the junction held 5 bases outside the gene matches. The CDR3, as DNA: TGCGCCAGCAGCTTTACAGGGGGAAAGTCCTACGAGCAGTACTTC. Translating it yields CASSFTGGKSYEQYF.

V gene TRBV6-1 combines with J gene TRBJ2-7, with TRBD1 matching over 7 bases. Looked up from germline, CDR1 is MNHNS and CDR2 is SASEGT. The trim removed 0 bases at V and 3 bases at J, leaving 5 bases unmatched. The CDR3 is 15 residues long. The CDR3 reads CASSEAHRGNYEQYF. For the CDR3, the DNA is TGTGCCAGCAGTGAAGCGCACAGGGGAAACTACGAGCAGTACTTC.

This clone was recorded only once. CDR3 sequence (DNA): TGTGCCAGTTCAAGCGACCCCATTGGAACCTACGAGCAGTACTTC. This encodes CASSSDPIGTYEQYF. V gene TRBV2 combines with J gene TRBJ2-7, with D hard to call. Trimming stripped 9 bases from V and 2 bases from J, with 20 bases between. CDR1 is SNHLY, CDR2 FYNNEI, per germline. This CDR3 is built from 15 residues.

This chain uses TRBV6-1 with TRBJ1-3; TRBD1 agrees at 7 bases. CDR3 length equals 17 residues. The germline V gene encodes CDR1 MNHNS and CDR2 SASEGT. V dropped 3 bases and J dropped 2; count of bases not matched to a gene: 10. The CDR3 here is CASSEADRRSAGNTIYF. The CDR3 DNA reads as TGTGCCAGCAGTGAGGCGGACAGGAGGTCCGCTGGAAACACCATATATTTT.

The chain carries TRBV15 and TRBJ2-3; 9 bases are shared with TRBD2. Germline CDR1 is LNHNV and CDR2 is YYDKDF (reference sequence). J lost 4 bases, V lost 4 bases, and 9 bases had no gene match. CDR3 length equals 16 residues. CDR3: CATSKQAGGWPDTQYF. CDR3 sequence (DNA): TGTGCCACCAGCAAACAAGCGGGAGGATGGCCAGATACGCAGTATTTT.

The genes are TRBV6-4 and TRBJ2-1, with TRBD1 matching 11 bases. The junction had 8 bases not matched to a gene; V was cut back by 6 bases and J by 7 bases. From germline, CDR1 is MRHNA and CDR2 SNTAGT. CDR3 length equals 15 residues. The CDR3 DNA follows: TGTGCCAGCAGCCCAGGACAGGGGGCGAGGAATGAGCAGTTCTTC. Amino acids: CASSPGQGARNEQFF.

V and J are TRBV25-1 and TRBJ1-2, with 8 bases aligning to TRBD1. The CDR3 contains 14 residues. V lost 4 bases and J lost 3; bases outside the gene matches: 4. CDR1 MGHDK and CDR2 SYGVNS come from the germline V gene. Here the CDR3 reads CASSGGTGYYGYTF. CDR3 DNA: TGTGCCAGCAGTGGAGGGACAGGCTACTATGGCTACACCTTC.

The rearrangement uses TRBV10-2 and TRBJ2-1, with TRBD2 identical over 12 bases. CDR3 size: 15 residues. V trimming: 8 bases; J trimming: 13 bases; junction bases outside the gene matches: 15. The germline V gene encodes CDR1 WSHSY and CDR2 SAAADI. The DNA of the CDR3 is TGCGCCAGCGGGCTAGCGGGAGGGCCGTGGGAAGAACAGTTCTTC. Its protein is CASGLAGGPWEEQFF.

J is TRBJ2-2 and V is TRBV2, with 11 positions matching TRBD1. V shed 5 bases, J shed 8 bases, and the junction held 4 bases outside the gene matches. The CDR3 spans 14 residues. In germline, CDR1 is SNHLY, CDR2 FYNNEI. As DNA, the CDR3 is TGTGCCAGCAGTCCGGACAGGGGGCCGGGGGAGCTGTTTTTT. Translating gives CASSPDRGPGELFF.

J is TRBJ1-1 and V is TRBV27; D is uncertain. This CDR3 spans 12 amino acids. From germline, CDR1 is MNHEY and CDR2 SMNVEV (reference sequence). V gave up 3 bases and J gave up 7 bases, with 9 bases separating them. DNA of the CDR3: TGTGCCAGCAGTTTCCGCAAGGGTGAAGCTTTCTTT. It yields the protein CASSFRKGEAFF.

This chain joins TRBV5-6 and TRBJ2-3; D is perhaps TRBD1 (8 bases). Germline V gene lookup returns CDR1 SGHDT and CDR2 YYEEEE. Trimming removed 4 bases from V and 3 bases from J, with 18 bases in between. This CDR3 contains 16 residues. CDR3 in amino acids: CASSGFDRGGTDTQYF. The CDR3 DNA reads TGTGCCAGCAGCGGGTTCGACAGGGGAGGGACAGATACGCAGTATTTT.

The chain combines TRBV7-9 with TRBJ1-2; 7 nucleotides line up with TRBD1. CDR1 is SEHNR, CDR2 FQNEAQ, per germline (reference sequence). The V segment lost 5 bases and the J segment 4 bases; nucleotides outside the gene matches: 13. This CDR3 has 16 amino acids. This CDR3 reads CASSASYGTDFYGYTF. In nucleotides, the CDR3 is TGTGCCAGCAGCGCCTCATACGGGACAGACTTCTATGGCTACACCTTC.

The genes are TRBV2 and TRBJ2-5; no clear D gene. The CDR3 loop spans 13 amino acids. Germline loops: CDR1 SNHLY, CDR2 FYNNEI. Between the trimmed V and J ends, which lost 4 bases and 2 bases, there was a span of 8 bases. As DNA, the CDR3 is TGTGCCAGCAGTGGAACTAATCAAGAGACCCAGTACTTC. Residues: CASSGTNQETQYF. Variable domain in full (rest from reference TRBV2 and TRBJ2-5): EPEVTQTPSHQVTQMGQEVILRCVPISNHLYFYWYRQILGQKVEFLVSFYNNEISEKSEIFDDQFSVERPDGSNFTLKIRSTKLEDSAMYFCASSGTNQETQYFGPGTRLLVL.

The rearrangement links TRBV5-1 to TRBJ2-7; weak D call: TRBD2 (6 bases). Germline CDR1 is SGHRS and CDR2 is YFSETQ. V lost 0 bases and J 3 bases, leaving 13 bases between the germline ends. There are 15 residues in the CDR3. DNA for the CDR3: TGCGCCAGCAGCTTGGAAGGGGACTCCTTCTACGAGCAGTACTTC. This codes for CASSLEGDSFYEQYF.

In this sample, this clone turned up once. The V and J genes are TRBV6-1 and TRBJ2-3; TRBD1 agrees at 7 bases. Germline CDR1 reads MNHNS; CDR2 reads SASEGT. V lost 0 bases to trimming and J lost 0 bases; unmatched junction nucleotides: 12. This CDR3 is built from 19 residues. The CDR3 coding sequence is TGTGCCAGCAGTGAAGCGCTTAGGGGGCCCTTCACTAGCACAGATACGCAGTATTTT. Its protein product is CASSEALRGPFTSTDTQYF.

This chain joins TRBV29-1 and TRBJ2-2, with 9 positions matching TRBD1. CDR1 is SQVTM, CDR2 ANQGSEA, per germline. This CDR3 is 14 amino acids long. The trim removed 6 bases at V and 3 bases at J, leaving 5 bases unmatched. The CDR3 spells CSVPGQGYTGELFF. The DNA of the CDR3 is TGCAGCGTGCCGGGACAGGGTTACACCGGGGAGCTGTTTTTT.